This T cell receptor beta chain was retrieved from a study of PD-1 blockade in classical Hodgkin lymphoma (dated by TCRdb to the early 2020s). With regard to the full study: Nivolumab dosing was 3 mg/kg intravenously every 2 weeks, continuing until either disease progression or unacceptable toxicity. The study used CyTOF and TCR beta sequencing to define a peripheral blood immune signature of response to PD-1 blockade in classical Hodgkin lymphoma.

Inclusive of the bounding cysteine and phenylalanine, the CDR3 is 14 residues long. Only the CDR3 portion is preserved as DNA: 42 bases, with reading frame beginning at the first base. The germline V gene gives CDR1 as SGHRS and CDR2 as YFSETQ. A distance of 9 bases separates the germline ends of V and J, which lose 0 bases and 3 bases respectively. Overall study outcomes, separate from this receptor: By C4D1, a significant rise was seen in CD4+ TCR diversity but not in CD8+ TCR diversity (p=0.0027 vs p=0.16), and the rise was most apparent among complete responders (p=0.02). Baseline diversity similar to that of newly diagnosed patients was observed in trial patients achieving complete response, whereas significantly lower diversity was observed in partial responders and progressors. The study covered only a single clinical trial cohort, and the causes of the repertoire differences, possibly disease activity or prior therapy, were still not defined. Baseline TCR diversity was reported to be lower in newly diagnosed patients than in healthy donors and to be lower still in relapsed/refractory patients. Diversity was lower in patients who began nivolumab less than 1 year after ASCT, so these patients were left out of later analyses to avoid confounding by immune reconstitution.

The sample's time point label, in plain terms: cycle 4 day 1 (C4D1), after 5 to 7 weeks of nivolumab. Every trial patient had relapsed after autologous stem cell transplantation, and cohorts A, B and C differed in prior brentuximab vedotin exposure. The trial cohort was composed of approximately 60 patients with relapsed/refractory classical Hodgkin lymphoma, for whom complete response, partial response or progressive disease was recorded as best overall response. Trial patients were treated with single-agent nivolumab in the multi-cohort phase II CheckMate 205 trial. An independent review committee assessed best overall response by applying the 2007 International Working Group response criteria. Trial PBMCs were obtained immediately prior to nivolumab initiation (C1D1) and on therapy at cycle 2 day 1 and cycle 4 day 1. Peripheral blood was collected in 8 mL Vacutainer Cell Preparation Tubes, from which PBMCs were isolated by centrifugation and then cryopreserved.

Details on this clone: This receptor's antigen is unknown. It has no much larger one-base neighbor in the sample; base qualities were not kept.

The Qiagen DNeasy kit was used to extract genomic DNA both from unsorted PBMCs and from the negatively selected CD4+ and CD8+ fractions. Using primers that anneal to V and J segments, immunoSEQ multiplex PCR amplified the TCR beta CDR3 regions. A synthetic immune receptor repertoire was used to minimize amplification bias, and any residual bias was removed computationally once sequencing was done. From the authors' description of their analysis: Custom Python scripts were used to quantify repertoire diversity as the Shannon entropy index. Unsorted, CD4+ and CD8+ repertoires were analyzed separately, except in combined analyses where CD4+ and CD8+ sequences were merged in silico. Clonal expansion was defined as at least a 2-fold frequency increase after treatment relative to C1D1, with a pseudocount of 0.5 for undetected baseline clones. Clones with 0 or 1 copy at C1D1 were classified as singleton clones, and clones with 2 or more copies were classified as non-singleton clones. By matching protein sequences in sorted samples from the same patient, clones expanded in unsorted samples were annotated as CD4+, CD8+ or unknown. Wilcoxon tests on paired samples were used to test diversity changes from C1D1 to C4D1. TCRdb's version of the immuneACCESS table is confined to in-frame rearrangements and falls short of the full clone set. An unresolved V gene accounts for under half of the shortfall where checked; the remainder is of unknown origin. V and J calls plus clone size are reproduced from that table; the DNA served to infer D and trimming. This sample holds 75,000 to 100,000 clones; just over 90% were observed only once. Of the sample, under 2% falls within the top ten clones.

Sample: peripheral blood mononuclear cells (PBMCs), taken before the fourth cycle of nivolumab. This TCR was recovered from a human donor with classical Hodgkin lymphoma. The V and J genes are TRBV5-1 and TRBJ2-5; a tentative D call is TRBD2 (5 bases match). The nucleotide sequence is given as TGCGCCAGCAGCTTGGAAATCGGGAAAGAGACCCAGTACTTC. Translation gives CASSLEIGKETQYF.